What follows are 28 T cell receptor beta chains derived from one specimen sequenced in a study of blood T cell repertoires in COVID-19. Clones were sequenced by immunoSEQ multiplex PCR, and TCRdb holds only the in-frame ones, with some missing. The data show some 180,000 clones, roughly 88% seen once. What was sequenced was peripheral blood. The receptors come from a man younger than 35 with COVID-19, enrolled during active disease.

Of note for this clone: One end of the junction does not line up with germline, which may come from a read error. The chain carries TRBV18 and TRBJ1-4; D remains unclear. The CDR3 covers 14 residues. Per the germline V gene, CDR1 is KGHSH and CDR2 is LQKENI. CDR3 protein: CASSDETTNEKLLF. Here the CDR3 DNA reads TGTGCCAGCTCGGATGAGACCACTAATGAAAAACTGCTTTTT.

This rearrangement joins TRBV28 to TRBJ1-4; the D is unclear. V lost 4 bases and J 0 bases, leaving 6 bases between the germline ends. From germline, CDR1 is MDHEN and CDR2 SYDVKM. The CDR3 loop spans 14 amino acids. CDR3: CASSSLATNEKLFF. CDR3 sequence (DNA): TGTGCCAGCAGTTCACTCGCAACTAATGAAAAACTGTTTTTT. Full variable domain (rest looked up from reference TRBV28 and TRBJ1-4): DVKVTQSSRYLVKRTGEKVFLECVQDMDHENMFWYRQDPGLGLRLIYFSYDVKMKEKGDIPEGYSVSREKKERFSLILESASTNQTSMYLCASSSLATNEKLFFGSGTQLSVL.

This chain uses TRBV5-1 with TRBJ2-7; 11 nucleotides align to TRBD1. There are 16 residues in the CDR3. V lost 6 bases, J lost 3 bases, and 11 bases stayed unmatched. Germline values: CDR1 SGHRS, CDR2 YFSETQ. CDR3 bases: TGCGCCAGCACATATAACCGGGACAGGGGGATCTACGAGCAGTACTTC. Protein: CASTYNRDRGIYEQYF.

The chain is built from TRBV7-9 and TRBJ2-1, with D possibly being TRBD1 (5 bases). The CDR3 is 14 residues long. The V end lost 6 bases, the J end lost 4 bases, and 13 bases lay between the germline ends. Germline-derived CDR1 and CDR2 are SEHNR and FQNEAQ (reference sequence). The CDR3 is CASSLGAGYNEQFF. CDR3 DNA sequence: TGTGCCAGCAGTCTGGGTGCAGGGTACAATGAGCAGTTCTTC. The variable domain in full, with the rest retrieved from reference TRBV7-9 and TRBJ2-1, is DTGVSQNPRHKITKRGQNVTFRCDPISEHNRLYWYRQTLGQGPEFLTYFQNEAQLEKSRLLSDRFSAERPKGSFSTLEIQRTEQGDSAMYLCASSLGAGYNEQFFGPGTRLTVL.

The chain joins TRBV6-1 to TRBJ1-2, with D possibly TRBD1 on 5 matching bases. Between the trimmed V and J ends, which lost 3 bases and 4 bases, there was a span of 15 bases. The germline V gene has CDR1 MNHNS and CDR2 SASEGT. The CDR3 sequence is 15 residues long. The CDR3 DNA follows: TGTGCCAGCAGTGATGCGGGGCCCGGAGGCTATGGCTACACCTTC. Translated: CASSDAGPGGYGYTF.

This chain joins TRBV5-1 and TRBJ2-7, with unresolved D. CDR1 and CDR2 (germline): SGHRS, YFSETQ. The CDR3 contains 14 residues. The V and J ends lost 1 base and 0 bases respectively, with 8 bases between them. This CDR3 is CASSLRYSSYEQYF. CDR3 coding DNA: TGCGCCAGCAGCTTGAGGTACAGCTCCTACGAGCAGTACTTC.

The chain has TRBV10-3 and TRBJ1-1; the D is unclear. V lost 8 bases and J 3 bases, leaving 10 bases between the germline ends. The CDR3 loop spans 12 amino acids. In germline, CDR1 is ENHRY, CDR2 SYGVKD. The CDR3 DNA follows: TGTGCCATCCAGTGGTATGACACTGAAGCTTTCTTT. It codes for CAIQWYDTEAFF.

The chain uses TRBV13 and TRBJ2-7, with D maybe TRBD1 (5 bases). The germline V gene encodes CDR1 PRHDT and CDR2 FYEKMQ (reference sequence). The CDR3 runs to 14 residues. Trimming took off 4 bases at V and 0 bases at J, with 10 bases between the two ends. The chain's CDR3 is CASSSYRISYEQYF. The CDR3 coding sequence is TGTGCCAGCAGCTCATACAGGATCTCCTACGAGCAGTACTTC.

CDR3 in amino acids: CASSPRDRLANTGELFF. The CDR3 region has the DNA TGCGCCAGCAGCCCAAGGGACAGGCTAGCGAACACCGGGGAGCTGTTTTTT. The chain recombines TRBV5-1 with TRBJ2-2, with 8 nucleotides matching TRBD1. V was clipped by 4 bases and J by 0 bases; unmatched bases: 8. Germline lookup yields CDR1 SGHRS and CDR2 YFSETQ. The length of the CDR3 is 17 residues. The full variable domain, with the rest looked up from reference TRBV5-1 and TRBJ2-2, is KAGVTQTPRYLIKTRGQQVTLSCSPISGHRSVSWYQQTPGQGLQFLFEYFSETQRNKGNFPGRFSGRQFSNSRSEMNVSTLELGDSALYLCASSPRDRLANTGELFFGEGSRLTVL.

The chain joins TRBV28 to TRBJ1-2, with 8 bases aligning to TRBD1. Germline V gives CDR1 MDHEN, CDR2 SYDVKM. Trimming at V came to 5 bases and at J to 2 bases, leaving 7 bases not matched to a gene. This CDR3 has 15 amino acids. The CDR3 spells CASSPRTGRNYGYTF. The CDR3 nucleotides are TGTGCCAGCAGTCCACGGACAGGGAGGAACTATGGCTACACCTTC.

This chain uses TRBV7-6 with TRBJ2-6; 8 bases map to TRBD1. Trimming at V came to 0 bases and at J to 0 bases, leaving 4 bases not matched to a gene. From germline, CDR1 is SGHVS and CDR2 FNYEAQ. The CDR3 consists of 18 residues. In nucleotides, the CDR3 is TGTGCCAGCAGCTTAGCCGACAGGGGCAGCTCTGGGGCCAACGTCCTGACTTTC. Translated, it gives CASSLADRGSSGANVLTF.

This clone came up once. The gene calls are TRBV13 and TRBJ2-1; TRBD2 agrees at 8 bases. In germline, CDR1 is PRHDT, CDR2 FYEKMQ (reference sequence). The CDR3 spans 16 residues. Trimming took 5 bases from V and 2 from J; bases not matched to a gene: 8. For the CDR3, the DNA is TGTGCCAGCAGCGACGCGGGGGGAGGGCCCTACAATGAGCAGTTCTTC. Its translation is CASSDAGGGPYNEQFF.

V is TRBV5-6 and J is TRBJ2-7, with 8 bases aligning to TRBD2. The junction had 8 bases not matched to a gene; V was cut back by 4 bases and J by 11 bases. The CDR3 loop spans 12 amino acids. CDR1 is SGHDT, CDR2 YYEEEE, per germline. The DNA for the CDR3 is TGTGCCAGCAGCCCTGGGACTAGGGGAGAGTACTTC. Amino acids: CASSPGTRGEYF.

The chain combines TRBV4-1 with TRBJ2-3, with 9 nucleotides matching TRBD2. Germline V lookup: CDR1 MGHRA, CDR2 YSYEKL. Germline trimming cut 10 bases from V and 2 bases from J; bases unmatched to any gene: 10. The CDR3 covers 15 residues. The CDR3 nucleotides are TGCGCCAACCTTCTAGCGGGGATCCTCACAGATACGCAGTATTTT. Translating it yields CANLLAGILTDTQYF.

The gene calls are TRBV25-1 and TRBJ1-6; 7 positions match TRBD1. The CDR3 length is 14 residues. V dropped 5 bases and J dropped 6; count of bases not matched to a gene: 4. Germline lookup yields CDR1 MGHDK and CDR2 SYGVNS. The CDR3 bases are TGTGCCAGCAGTTTGGCAGGGGGTAATTCACCCCTCCACTTT. Protein: CASSLAGGNSPLHF.

The rearrangement joins TRBV28 to TRBJ2-1; tentatively, D is TRBD2 (5 bases). The CDR3 sequence is 14 residues long. CDR1 is MDHEN and CDR2 is SYDVKM in the germline V gene. The ends were cut back, 8 bases at V and 4 bases at J, with 15 bases in the middle. The CDR3, as DNA: TGTGCCAGCCACGAGGGCGCATCATACAATGAGCAGTTCTTC. Translation: CASHEGASYNEQFF. Supplemented by reference TRBV28 and TRBJ2-1, the full variable domain reads DVKVTQSSRYLVKRTGEKVFLECVQDMDHENMFWYRQDPGLGLRLIYFSYDVKMKEKGDIPEGYSVSREKKERFSLILESASTNQTSMYLCASHEGASYNEQFFGPGTRLTVL.

This clone was detected once. The CDR3 DNA reads as TGTGCCAGCAGCTCCGACAGCGCAACTAATGAAAAACTGTTTTTT. Translation: CASSSDSATNEKLFF. The rearrangement links TRBV11-2 to TRBJ1-4; tentatively, D is TRBD1 (5 bases). The CDR3 totals 15 residues. CDR1 is SGHAT and CDR2 is FQNNGV in the germline V gene. V lost 4 bases to trimming and J lost 0 bases, with 9 bases between them.

The rearrangement uses TRBV10-3 and TRBJ2-1; 10 bases are a match to TRBD2. With V trimmed by 5 bases and J by 4 bases, 5 bases remained unmatched. The CDR3 runs to 15 residues. Germline assignment: CDR1 ENHRY and CDR2 SYGVKD. CDR3 coding DNA: TGTGCCATCAGTACAACTAGCGGGGATTACAATGAGCAGTTCTTC. Residues: CAISTTSGDYNEQFF.

This chain connects TRBV5-1 to TRBJ2-1; D may be TRBD2 (6 bases). V lost 0 bases and J lost 7, with 14 bases in between. The CDR3 runs to 15 residues. Germline values: CDR1 SGHRS, CDR2 YFSETQ. The CDR3 region has the DNA TGCGCCAGCAGCTTGGGGACTATAGCCGAGAATGAGCAGTTCTTC. Translated: CASSLGTIAENEQFF.

This sequence joins TRBV4-3 and TRBJ1-4, with D maybe TRBD1 (5 bases). This CDR3 spans 15 amino acids. Germline lookup yields CDR1 LGHNA and CDR2 YSLEER. Trimming removed 0 bases at V and 3 bases at J, with 8 bases between. The CDR3 loop reads CASSQEGRPNEKLFF. In nucleotides, the CDR3 is TGCGCCAGCAGCCAAGAGGGGCGCCCTAATGAAAAACTGTTTTTT.

The chain combines TRBV9 with TRBJ2-1; 8 bases fit TRBD2. V was pared by 2 bases and J by 6 bases, with 10 bases of the junction left unmatched. The V gene's germline CDR1 is SGDLS and CDR2 YYNGEE. The CDR3 consists of 16 residues. CDR3 sequence: CASSVTGLGRSNEQFF. Written as DNA, the CDR3 is TGTGCCAGCAGCGTGACGGGACTAGGAAGGTCCAATGAGCAGTTCTTC. Together with reference TRBV9 and TRBJ2-1, the CDR3 gives the full variable domain: DSGVTQTPKHLITATGQRVTLRCSPRSGDLSVYWYQQSLDQGLQFLIQYYNGEERAKGNILERFSAQQFPDLHSELNLSSLELGDSALYFCASSVTGLGRSNEQFFGPGTRLTVL.

The rearrangement links TRBV7-9 to TRBJ2-2; the match to TRBD2 covers 8 bases. Trimming cost V 1 base and J 0 bases; bases outside gene matches: 4. The length of the CDR3 is 17 residues. Germline V CDR1 and CDR2: SEHNR, FQNEAQ (reference sequence). The CDR3 loop is CASSLELTSANTGELFF. In DNA form, the CDR3 reads TGTGCCAGCAGCTTAGAGTTGACTAGCGCGAACACCGGGGAGCTGTTTTTT.

The chain links TRBV4-2 to TRBJ2-7; 7 positions match TRBD2. The CDR3 spans 16 residues. V was pared by 0 bases and J by 6 bases, with 11 bases of the junction left unmatched. From germline, CDR1 is LGHNA and CDR2 YNFKEQ. In DNA, the CDR3 is TGTGCCAGCAGCCAAGATCTGGGGGGGACCTTGGGCGAGCAGTACTTC. Its protein product is CASSQDLGGTLGEQYF.

This clone came up once. CDR3 in amino acids: CASSFPGQGMETQYF. CDR3 bases: TGTGCCAGCAGCTTTCCGGGACAGGGGATGGAGACCCAGTACTTC. This chain joins TRBV7-9 and TRBJ2-5; 10 bases match TRBD1. The V and J ends lost 3 bases and 5 bases, in that order; junction bases with no gene match: 6. The CDR3 is 15 amino acids. In germline, CDR1 is SEHNR, CDR2 FQNEAQ (reference sequence).

The rearrangement uses TRBV11-2 and TRBJ1-1, with D unclear. Germline V CDR1 and CDR2: SGHAT, FQNNGV. V gave up 4 bases and J gave up 6 bases, with 9 bases separating them. This CDR3 has 12 amino acids. CDR3 nucleotide sequence: TGTGCCAGCAGCTCCTTTCGTCCTGAAGCTTTCTTT. Amino acids: CASSSFRPEAFF.

The chain couples TRBV4-1 to TRBJ1-2; D possibly corresponds to TRBD1 (5 bases). The ends were cut back, 4 bases at V and 4 bases at J, with 7 bases in the middle. Per the germline V gene, CDR1 is MGHRA and CDR2 is YSYEKL. The CDR3 is made up of 12 amino acids. Here the CDR3 reads CASSLDSYGYTF. CDR3 coding DNA: TGCGCCAGCAGCCTTGACAGCTATGGCTACACCTTC.

The chain couples TRBV11-2 to TRBJ2-7; the match to TRBD2 covers 14 bases. Germline values: CDR1 SGHAT, CDR2 FQNNGV. The ends lost 7 bases at V and 4 bases at J; junction bases unmatched: 15. This CDR3 spans 18 amino acids. The CDR3 nucleotides are TGTGCCAGCACCTCCCTGACTAGCGGGAGGGCCTTTCGATACGAGCAGTACTTC. It yields the protein CASTSLTSGRAFRYEQYF.

Here the CDR3 DNA reads TGTGCCAGCTCACCGTCTAGCGGGAGTACCACCGGGGAGCTGTTTTTT. Protein: CASSPSSGSTTGELFF. The genes are TRBV18 and TRBJ2-2; 10 bases map to TRBD2. Trimming at V came to 3 bases and at J to 4 bases, leaving 5 bases not matched to a gene. Germline CDR1 reads KGHSH; CDR2 reads LQKENI. CDR3 size: 16 residues.